Sequencing of this TCR beta chain was carried out in a study of T cell responses to AZD1222 COVID-19 vaccine. Concerning this clone itself: Its antigen is not known.

The V end was cut by 8 bases, the J end by 0 bases, with 19 bases between. The CDR3 consists of 16 residues. Germline loops: CDR1 MNHNY, CDR2 SVGAGI (reference sequence). Doses given second, at about 4 or about 12 weeks, were pooled. Sequencing used immunoSEQ multiplex PCR; TCRdb keeps in-frame clones, though not all of them. This sample has approximately 170,000 clones; 92% occur once, and the top ten carry under 1.2%. Broader study findings: Females made up more of the donors, who were largely white British, and clonal diversity may have come out too low. Repertoire samples came only from after the peak T cell response. Increases in Spike-specific TCR breadth and depth were seen after two AZD1222 doses.

This clonotype was obtained from an adult who received the AZD1222 COVID-19 vaccine. This sequence joins TRBV6-6 and TRBJ1-1; tentatively, D is TRBD1 (5 bases). This specimen consisted of peripheral blood, obtained 28 days after the second AZD1222 dose. CDR3 in amino acids: CASHPGRGPLNTEAFF. The CDR3, as DNA: TGTGCCAGCCATCCGGGGAGGGGACCATTGAACACTGAAGCTTTCTTT.